A selection of T cell receptor beta chains follows, all from one sample in a study of CXCR4 blockade with PD-1 therapy in pancreatic cancer. Libraries were prepared by immunoSEQ multiplex PCR; TCRdb keeps only in-frame clonotypes and omits some of them. The specimen's table records six or seven clones. Their recognized antigens are unknown. The material was cultured tumor tissue, obtained after 4 days in culture. The receptors here all came from a human donor with pancreatic ductal adenocarcinoma. The CDR3 runs from the conserved cysteine through the conserved F or W. A D gene is named only where the DNA matches it firmly.

CDR3: CASSSNVWGANEQFF; DNA: TGTGCCAGCAGCTCGAACGTTTGGGGCGCCAATGAGCAGTTCTTC; D: .; V: TRBV11-3; J: TRBJ2-1
CDR3: CAGPRGGNTGELFF; DNA: TGTGCCGGCCCACGAGGTGGGAACACCGGGGAGCTGTTTTTT; D: .; V: TRBV12-2; J: TRBJ2-2
CDR3: CASNNRATNEKLFF; DNA: TGTGCCAGCAACAACAGGGCCACTAATGAAAAACTGTTTTTT; D: .; V: TRBV12-5; J: TRBJ1-4
CDR3: CASSMGVGTEAFF; DNA: TGTGCCAGTAGTATGGGGGTTGGGACTGAAGCTTTCTTT; D: .; V: TRBV19; J: TRBJ1-1